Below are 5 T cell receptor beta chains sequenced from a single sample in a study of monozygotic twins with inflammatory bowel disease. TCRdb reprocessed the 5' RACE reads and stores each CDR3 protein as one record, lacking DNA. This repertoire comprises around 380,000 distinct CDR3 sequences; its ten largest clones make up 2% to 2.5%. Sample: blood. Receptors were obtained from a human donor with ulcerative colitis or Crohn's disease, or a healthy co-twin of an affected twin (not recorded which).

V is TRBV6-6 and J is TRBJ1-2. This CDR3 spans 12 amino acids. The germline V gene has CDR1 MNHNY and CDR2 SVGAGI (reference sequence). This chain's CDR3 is CASRTSNYGYTF.

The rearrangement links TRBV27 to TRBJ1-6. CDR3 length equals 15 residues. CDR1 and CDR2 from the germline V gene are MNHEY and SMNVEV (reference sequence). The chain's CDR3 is CASRTGTSYNSPLHF.

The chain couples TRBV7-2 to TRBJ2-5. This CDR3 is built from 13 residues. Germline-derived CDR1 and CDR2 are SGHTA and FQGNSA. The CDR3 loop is CASSLNSRETQYF.

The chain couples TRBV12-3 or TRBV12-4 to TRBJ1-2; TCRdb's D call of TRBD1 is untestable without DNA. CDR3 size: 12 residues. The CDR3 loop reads CASTRGLDGYTF.

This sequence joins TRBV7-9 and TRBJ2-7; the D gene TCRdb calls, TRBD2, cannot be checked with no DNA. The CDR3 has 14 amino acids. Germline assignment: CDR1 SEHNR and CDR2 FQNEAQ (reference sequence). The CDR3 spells CASSLTSGVYEQYF.